The 31 T cell receptor beta chains below come from one sample, sequenced in a study of blood T cell repertoires in COVID-19. The assay was immunoSEQ multiplex PCR, and TCRdb's table has in-frame clones only and misses some. This table holds over 350,000 clones, roughly 92% found once. Sequenced sample: PBMCs or T cells enriched from blood (not recorded which). All receptors come from a woman aged 40 to 49 who had been exposed to COVID-19.

The chain uses TRBV15 and TRBJ1-3; the match to TRBD1 covers 7 bases. V lost 0 bases, J lost 4 bases, and 12 bases stayed unmatched. The germline gives CDR1 LNHNV, CDR2 YYDKDF (reference sequence). The CDR3 consists of 18 residues. The CDR3 spells CATSREGGPGVLGNTIYF. CDR3 coding DNA: TGTGCCACCAGCAGAGAAGGGGGCCCAGGGGTTCTCGGAAACACCATATATTTT. Using reference TRBV15 and TRBJ1-3 for the parts outside the CDR3, the full variable domain is DAMVIQNPRYQVTQFGKPVTLSCSQTLNHNVMYWYQQKSSQAPKLLFHYYDKDFNNEADTPDNFQSRRPNTSFCFLDIRSPGLGDTAMYLCATSREGGPGVLGNTIYFGEGSWLTVV.

The chain joins TRBV18 to TRBJ1-3; 7 bases fit TRBD1. Germline CDR1 is KGHSH and CDR2 is LQKENI. The J segment lost 10 bases and the V segment lost 1 base, leaving 22 bases of the junction unmatched. This CDR3 has 19 residues. The CDR3 DNA reads TGTGCCAGCTCACCACTCCAGGGGGACTCACGCACGCCGTCTGCTACCATATATTTT. It yields the protein CASSPLQGDSRTPSATIYF.

CDR3 bases: TGTGCCAGCTCCATAGCTACAGGGGACACTGAAGCTTTCTTT. It translates to CASSIATGDTEAFF. The chain recombines TRBV18 with TRBJ1-1; 7 bases map to TRBD1. The CDR3 has 14 amino acids. The V gene end was trimmed by 6 bases and the J gene end by 3 bases; junction bases not matched to a gene: 7. Germline CDR1 and CDR2: KGHSH and LQKENI.

The CDR3 DNA is TGTGCCAGCAGGACAGGGGGCTCCTACGAGCAGTACTTC. Translation gives CASRTGGSYEQYF. The chain links TRBV12-3 or TRBV12-4 to TRBJ2-7; 9 bases line up with TRBD1. The CDR3 contains 13 residues. Unmatched junction bases numbered 0, after V lost 6 bases and J lost 0 bases.

The genes are TRBV19 and TRBJ1-5, with a tentative D call TRBD1 (6 bases). Germline loops: CDR1 LNHDA, CDR2 SQIVND (reference sequence). The CDR3 covers 16 residues. Trimming took off 2 bases at V and 2 bases at J, with 13 bases between the two ends. The DNA for the CDR3 is TGTGCCAGTAGTATAAGGGGCGGGGGGCGCAATCAGCCCCAGCATTTT. It yields the protein CASSIRGGGRNQPQHF. Looking up the rest from reference TRBV19 and TRBJ1-5 gives the full variable domain: DGGITQSPKYLFRKEGQNVTLSCEQNLNHDAMYWYRQDPGQGLRLIYYSQIVNDFQKGDIAEGYSVSREKKESFPLTVTSAQKNPTAFYLCASSIRGGGRNQPQHFGDGTRLSIL.

The chain is built from TRBV11-2 and TRBJ1-2; D is possibly TRBD1 (5 bases). V lost 2 bases to trimming and J lost 7 bases, with 20 bases between them. The CDR3 has 16 amino acids. CDR1 is SGHAT, CDR2 FQNNGV, per germline. As DNA, the CDR3 is TGTGCCAGCAGCTTAAGTCGACCGGTCGGAGGGGTTGGCTACACCTTC. Its translation is CASSLSRPVGGVGYTF.

This sequence joins TRBV27 and TRBJ1-1; D is unresolved. Per the germline V gene, CDR1 is MNHEY and CDR2 is SMNVEV (reference sequence). CDR3 size: 14 residues. With 0 bases removed from V and 3 bases from J, the gap between germline ends came to 8 bases. This CDR3 is CASSLSADYTEAFF. In nucleotides, the CDR3 is TGTGCCAGCAGTTTATCGGCAGACTACACTGAAGCTTTCTTT.

The CDR3 nucleotides are TGTGCCAGCAGTCACGGGACAGACTATGGCTACACCTTC. Translating gives CASSHGTDYGYTF. This chain links TRBV27 with TRBJ1-2, with 7 bases that match TRBD1. The CDR3 length is 13 residues. Germline V gives CDR1 MNHEY, CDR2 SMNVEV (reference sequence). The J segment lost 3 bases and the V segment lost 5 bases, leaving 3 bases of the junction unmatched.

This clone was recorded once. The rearrangement joins TRBV11-2 to TRBJ1-3; no reliable D call. This CDR3 region has 12 residues. The V and J ends lost 5 bases and 1 base respectively, with 3 bases between them. Germline lookup yields CDR1 SGHAT and CDR2 FQNNGV. CDR3 loop: CASSQSGNTIYF. The CDR3 coding sequence is TGTGCCAGCAGCCAATCTGGAAACACCATATATTTT.

This chain connects TRBV12-3 or TRBV12-4 to TRBJ1-2; tentative D call: TRBD1 (5 bases). V shed 7 bases and J shed 4 bases, with 13 bases lying between them. The length of the CDR3 is 13 residues. The CDR3 coding sequence is TGTGCCAGCACCCGACAGCCTACCTATGGCTACACCTTC. Its translation: CASTRQPTYGYTF.

This clone was counted a single time. The chain is built from TRBV19 and TRBJ1-3; 8 bases align to TRBD1. CDR1 and CDR2 from the germline V gene are LNHDA and SQIVND (reference sequence). The CDR3 runs 16 residues. V lost 1 base, J lost 4 bases, and 6 bases stayed unmatched. As DNA, the CDR3 is TGTGCCAGTAGTATAGGGGGACAGGTTACCGGAAACACCATATATTTT. Residues: CASSIGGQVTGNTIYF.

The J gene is TRBJ1-1, the V gene TRBV6-2 or TRBV6-3; a weak D match, TRBD1 (5 bases). Germline lookup yields CDR1 MNHEY and CDR2 SVGEGT. Trimming shortened V by 0 bases and J by 4 bases, and 9 bases separated the two germline ends. The CDR3 has 14 amino acids. The CDR3 coding sequence is TGTGCCAGCAGTTACTCAGGGGAGGGCACTGAAGCTTTCTTT. This gives the protein CASSYSGEGTEAFF.

The chain employs TRBV5-4 and TRBJ2-1, with D unresolved. This CDR3 has 15 residues. Germline-derived CDR1 and CDR2 are SGHNT and YYREEE (reference sequence). The ends were cut back, 4 bases at V and 0 bases at J, with 11 bases in the middle. CDR3 in amino acids: CASSPGSSSYNEQFF. CDR3 sequence (DNA): TGTGCCAGCAGCCCCGGGTCTAGCTCCTACAATGAGCAGTTCTTC.

The V and J genes are TRBV7-9 and TRBJ1-4; TRBD1 aligns across 7 bases. J gave up 6 bases and V 5 bases, and 12 bases lay outside the gene matches. The CDR3 consists of 16 residues. Germline values: CDR1 SEHNR, CDR2 FQNEAQ (reference sequence). The DNA of the CDR3 is TGTGCCAGCAGCCTGACCGGAGGGACAGTCTATGAAAAACTGTTTTTT. Translating gives CASSLTGGTVYEKLFF. The whole variable domain, remainder taken from reference TRBV7-9 and TRBJ1-4, is DTGVSQNPRHKITKRGQNVTFRCDPISEHNRLYWYRQTLGQGPEFLTYFQNEAQLEKSRLLSDRFSAERPKGSFSTLEIQRTEQGDSAMYLCASSLTGGTVYEKLFFGSGTQLSVL.

CDR3 DNA sequence: TGTGCCACCAGCCGACAGGGAAATGAAAAACTGTTTTTT. Protein product: CATSRQGNEKLFF. This chain uses TRBV15 with TRBJ1-4; 7 bases align to TRBD1. CDR3 size: 13 residues. Trimming removed 5 bases from V and 5 bases from J; junction bases left unmatched: 2. Germline CDR1 and CDR2: LNHNV and YYDKDF (reference sequence).

This clone has a single count. The V gene is TRBV16, the J gene TRBJ1-6; D is ambiguous. V was clipped by 0 bases and J by 7 bases, with 10 bases between them. The CDR3 covers 15 residues. The V gene's germline CDR1 is KGHSY and CDR2 FQNENV. CDR3 coding DNA: TGTGCCAGCAGCCAATCGATCCAGAAGAATTCACCCCTCCACTTT. This encodes CASSQSIQKNSPLHF.

The chain is built from TRBV11-3 and TRBJ2-7; tentatively, D is TRBD1 (5 bases). Between the trimmed V and J ends, which lost 1 base and 4 bases, there was a span of 8 bases. This CDR3 has 13 residues. From germline, CDR1 is SGHNT and CDR2 YENEEA. CDR3 DNA sequence: TGTGCCAGCAGCTTAGTGACAGTGTACGAGCAGTACTTC. This translates into CASSLVTVYEQYF.

V and J are TRBV7-8 and TRBJ2-5; the D is unclear. Germline CDR1 reads SGHVS; CDR2 reads FQNEAQ. Trimming pared 1 base from V and 2 bases from J, leaving 5 bases between. The CDR3 sequence is 13 residues long. The CDR3 spells CASSLGQQETQYF. CDR3 DNA sequence: TGTGCCAGCAGCTTAGGGCAGCAAGAGACCCAGTACTTC.

The chain couples TRBV30 to TRBJ1-2; D unresolved. The germline V gene encodes CDR1 GTSNPN and CDR2 SVGIG (reference sequence). The V and J ends lost 7 bases and 7 bases respectively, with 10 bases between them. There are 10 residues in the CDR3. CDR3 residues: CASSIGGYTF. The CDR3 coding sequence is TGTGCCTCCTCGATCGGTGGCTACACCTTC.

This chain connects TRBV7-9 to TRBJ2-2; 9 bases match TRBD2. The CDR3 extends over 18 amino acids. Germline V gives CDR1 SEHNR, CDR2 FQNEAQ (reference sequence). With 0 bases clipped from V and 6 bases from J, the junction kept 11 bases outside the gene matches. The DNA of the CDR3 is TGTGCCAGCAGCTTAGCTGAGACTAGCGGACCCCCGGCCGGGGAGCTGTTTTTT. Its translation: CASSLAETSGPPAGELFF.

The chain employs TRBV6-2 or TRBV6-3 and TRBJ2-1, with 7 bases aligning to TRBD2. The ends lost 1 base at V and 7 bases at J; junction bases unmatched: 13. This CDR3 contains 17 residues. CDR1 is MNHEY and CDR2 is SVGEGT in the germline V gene. The CDR3 bases are TGTGCCAGCAGTTACTTGTCGGGAACTAGCGCTGGGAATGAGCAGTTCTTC. Protein sequence: CASSYLSGTSAGNEQFF.

J is TRBJ1-6 and V is TRBV12-5; no clear D gene. The CDR3 runs 15 residues. V lost 1 base to trimming and J lost 10 bases, with 14 bases between them. Germline CDR1 reads LGHNT; CDR2 reads FRNRAP. The CDR3 sequence: CASGLATGFQSPLHF. CDR3 nucleotides: TGTGCTAGTGGTTTGGCCACCGGTTTCCAATCACCCCTCCACTTT.

Concerning this clone: Its ends do not fully match the called genes, so a read error is possible. In DNA, the CDR3 is TGTGCTAGCAGCTTAGTTCCAGGGACTAGCGGGGTAAAGACCCAGTACTTC. Protein product: CASSLVPGTSGVKTQYF. V is TRBV7-7 and J is TRBJ2-5; 13 bases map to TRBD2. The CDR3 loop spans 17 amino acids. From germline, CDR1 is SSHAT and CDR2 FNYEAQ (reference sequence).

This chain links TRBV28 with TRBJ1-2, with a possible D match to TRBD1 (6 bases). This CDR3 is 12 amino acids long. Trimming took off 11 bases at V and 4 bases at J, with 14 bases between the two ends. CDR1 and CDR2 from the germline V gene are MDHEN and SYDVKM. The CDR3 DNA follows: TGTGCCTGCGGGGGCAGGTCCTATGGCTACACCTTC. It codes for CACGGRSYGYTF.

On this clone itself: The sample carries other DNA sequences with the same CDR3. This chain uses TRBV24-1 with TRBJ2-1; TRBD2 aligns across 9 bases. The CDR3 contains 16 residues. Per the germline V gene, CDR1 is KGHDR and CDR2 is SFDVKD. V trimming: 1 base; J trimming: 1 base; junction bases outside the gene matches: 1. CDR3 bases: TGTGCCACCAGTGATTTAGCGGGAGGTTCCTACAATGAGCAGTTCTTC. Protein: CATSDLAGGSYNEQFF.

The genes are TRBV7-2 and TRBJ2-1; 11 bases are shared with TRBD2. This CDR3 is built from 13 residues. CDR1 SGHTA and CDR2 FQGNSA come from the germline V gene. V lost 1 base, J lost 11 bases, and 1 base stayed unmatched. CDR3 DNA: TGTGCCAGCAGCTTAGGACTAGCGGGGCAGCAGTTCTTC. As protein: CASSLGLAGQQFF.

The rearrangement uses TRBV9 and TRBJ2-2; TRBD1 matches 10 bases. The CDR3 is made up of 16 amino acids. Per germline, CDR1 SGDLS and CDR2 YYNGEE. J gave up 2 bases and V 3 bases, and 4 bases lay outside the gene matches. In nucleotides, the CDR3 is TGTGCCAGCAGCGGAGGACAGGGGGTTAACACCGGGGAGCTGTTTTTT. As protein: CASSGGQGVNTGELFF.

The genes are TRBV5-6 and TRBJ1-1; D is unclear. V gave up 1 base and J gave up 0 bases, with 7 bases separating them. The CDR3 runs 14 residues. The germline V gene encodes CDR1 SGHDT and CDR2 YYEEEE. The CDR3 sequence: CASSLLNMNTEAFF. CDR3 in DNA: TGTGCCAGCAGCTTGTTAAATATGAACACTGAAGCTTTCTTT.

The chain recombines TRBV11-2 with TRBJ1-2, with D uncertain. The CDR3 covers 15 residues. Trimming shortened V by 3 bases and J by 4 bases, and 15 bases separated the two germline ends. Germline V gene sequence: CDR1 SGHAT, CDR2 FQNNGV. The chain's CDR3 is CASSFLAGIVYGYTF. The CDR3 DNA sequence: TGTGCCAGCAGCTTCCTAGCGGGTATAGTCTATGGCTACACCTTC. Filled out from reference TRBV11-2 and TRBJ1-2, the complete variable domain reads EAGVAQSPRYKIIEKRQSVAFWCNPISGHATLYWYQQILGQGPKLLIQFQNNGVVDDSQLPKDRFSAERLKGVDSTLKIQPAKLEDSAVYLCASSFLAGIVYGYTFGSGTRLTVV.

This sequence joins TRBV19 and TRBJ1-1; D possibly corresponds to TRBD1 (5 bases). The CDR3 extends over 15 amino acids. The V end lost 5 bases, the J end lost 1 base, and 14 bases lay between the germline ends. Looked up from germline, CDR1 is LNHDA and CDR2 is SQIVND (reference sequence). CDR3 sequence: CASSRTPGQNTEAFF. CDR3 coding DNA: TGTGCCAGTAGTCGAACCCCCGGACAGAACACTGAAGCTTTCTTT.

V is TRBV7-3 and J is TRBJ2-1; 14 bases map to TRBD2. J lost 8 bases, V lost 0 bases, and 6 bases had no gene match. This CDR3 comprises 17 residues. Germline lookup yields CDR1 SGHTA and CDR2 FQGTGA. The CDR3 reads CASSLTGGLAGADEQFF. The CDR3, as DNA: TGTGCCAGCAGCTTAACGGGGGGACTAGCGGGAGCTGATGAGCAGTTCTTC.